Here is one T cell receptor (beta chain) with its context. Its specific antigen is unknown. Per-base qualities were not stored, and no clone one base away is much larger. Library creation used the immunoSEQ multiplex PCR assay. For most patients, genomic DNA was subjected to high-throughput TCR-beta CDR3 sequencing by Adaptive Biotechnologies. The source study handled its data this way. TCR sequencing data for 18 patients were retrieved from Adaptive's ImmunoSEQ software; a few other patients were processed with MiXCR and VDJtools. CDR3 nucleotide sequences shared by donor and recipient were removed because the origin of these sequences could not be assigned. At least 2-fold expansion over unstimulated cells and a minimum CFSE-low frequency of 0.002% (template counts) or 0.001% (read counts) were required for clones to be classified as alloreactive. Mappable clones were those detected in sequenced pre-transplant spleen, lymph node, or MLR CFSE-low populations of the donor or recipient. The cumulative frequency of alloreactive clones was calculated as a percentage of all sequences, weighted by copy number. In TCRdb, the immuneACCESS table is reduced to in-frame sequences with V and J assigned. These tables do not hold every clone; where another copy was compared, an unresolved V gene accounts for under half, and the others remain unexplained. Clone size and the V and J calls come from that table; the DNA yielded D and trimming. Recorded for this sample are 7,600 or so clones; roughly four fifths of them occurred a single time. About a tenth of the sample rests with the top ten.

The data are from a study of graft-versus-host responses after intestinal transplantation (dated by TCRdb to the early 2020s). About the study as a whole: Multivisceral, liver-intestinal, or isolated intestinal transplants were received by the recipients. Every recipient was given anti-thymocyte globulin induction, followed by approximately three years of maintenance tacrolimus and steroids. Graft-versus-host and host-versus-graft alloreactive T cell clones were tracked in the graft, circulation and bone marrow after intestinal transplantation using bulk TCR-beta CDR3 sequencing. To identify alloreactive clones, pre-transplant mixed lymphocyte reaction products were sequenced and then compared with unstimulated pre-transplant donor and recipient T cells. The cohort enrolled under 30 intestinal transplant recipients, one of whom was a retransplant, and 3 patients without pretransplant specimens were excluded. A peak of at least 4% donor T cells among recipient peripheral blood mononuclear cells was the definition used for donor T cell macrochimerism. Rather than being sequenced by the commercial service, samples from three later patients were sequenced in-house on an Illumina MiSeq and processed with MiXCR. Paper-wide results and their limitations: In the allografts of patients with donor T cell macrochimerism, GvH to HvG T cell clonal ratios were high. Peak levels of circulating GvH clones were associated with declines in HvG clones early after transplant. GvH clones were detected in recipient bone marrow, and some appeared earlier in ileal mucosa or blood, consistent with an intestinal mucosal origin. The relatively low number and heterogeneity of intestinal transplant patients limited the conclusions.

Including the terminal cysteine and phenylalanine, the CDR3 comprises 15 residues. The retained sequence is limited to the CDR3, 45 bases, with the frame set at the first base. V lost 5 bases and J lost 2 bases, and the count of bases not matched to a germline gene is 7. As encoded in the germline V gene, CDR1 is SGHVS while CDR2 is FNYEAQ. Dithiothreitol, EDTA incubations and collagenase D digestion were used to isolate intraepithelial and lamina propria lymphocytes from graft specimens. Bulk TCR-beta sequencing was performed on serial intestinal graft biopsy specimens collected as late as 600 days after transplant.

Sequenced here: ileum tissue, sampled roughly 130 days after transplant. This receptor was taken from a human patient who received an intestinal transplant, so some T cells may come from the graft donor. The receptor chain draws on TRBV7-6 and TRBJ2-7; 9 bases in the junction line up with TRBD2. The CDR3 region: CASSPTSGLTYEQYF. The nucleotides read TGTGCCAGCAGCCCTACTAGCGGGCTCACCTACGAGCAGTACTTC.